This T cell receptor beta chain derives from a study of a mutant IDH1 vaccine in newly diagnosed glioma. Study overall: All eight of the vaccinations patients received fell in weeks 1, 3, 5, 7, 11, 15, 19 and 23. Study-level findings and limits: Patients showed vaccine-induced immune responses at a rate of roughly 93%.

The protocol was immunoSEQ multiplex PCR, while the TCRdb copy is restricted to in-frame clones and leaves out a portion. Of about 82,000 clones in the sample, about 82% are singletons; the top ten hold under 2.5%. The CDR3 has 15 residues. V lost 7 bases to trimming and J lost 4 bases; unmatched junction nucleotides: 6. Germline CDR1 and CDR2: SGHTA and FQGNSA. The time point was: week 23, last vaccination. Each vaccine dose was 300 ug of mutant IDH1 20-mer peptide, with topical imiquimod. To note about this clone: What it binds is not known.

The chain employs TRBV7-2 and TRBJ2-1; 11 positions agree with TRBD2. The sample consisted of PBMCs, taken from a glioma patient whose treatment included an IDH1 peptide vaccine. This receptor was obtained from a young man with glioma. Some clones in this sample may be carry-over from other donors' samples. Here the CDR3 DNA reads TGTGCCAGCAAACCGAGACTAGCGGGGTACAATGAGCAGTTCTTC. Its protein is CASKPRLAGYNEQFF. The full variable domain, in which reference TRBV7-2 and TRBJ2-1 provide the parts outside the CDR3, is GAGVSQSPSNKVTEKGKDVELRCDPISGHTALYWYRQSLGQGLEFLIYFQGNSAPDKSGLPSDRFSAERTGGSVSTLTIQRTQQEDSAVYLCASKPRLAGYNEQFFGPGTRLTVL.